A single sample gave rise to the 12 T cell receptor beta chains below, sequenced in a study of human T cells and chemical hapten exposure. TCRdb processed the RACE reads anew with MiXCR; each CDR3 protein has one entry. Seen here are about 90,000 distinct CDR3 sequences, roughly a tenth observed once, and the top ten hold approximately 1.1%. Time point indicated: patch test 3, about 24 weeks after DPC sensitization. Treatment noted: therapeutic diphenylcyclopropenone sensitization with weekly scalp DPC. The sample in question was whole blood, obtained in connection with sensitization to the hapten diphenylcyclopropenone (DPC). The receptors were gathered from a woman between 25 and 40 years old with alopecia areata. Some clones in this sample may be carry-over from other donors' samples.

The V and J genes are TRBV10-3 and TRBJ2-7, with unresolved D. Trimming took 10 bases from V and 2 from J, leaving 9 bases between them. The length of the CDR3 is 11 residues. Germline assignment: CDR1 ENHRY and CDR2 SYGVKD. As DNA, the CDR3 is TGTGCCACCAGCCATACCTACGAGCAGTACTTC. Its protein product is CATSHTYEQYF.

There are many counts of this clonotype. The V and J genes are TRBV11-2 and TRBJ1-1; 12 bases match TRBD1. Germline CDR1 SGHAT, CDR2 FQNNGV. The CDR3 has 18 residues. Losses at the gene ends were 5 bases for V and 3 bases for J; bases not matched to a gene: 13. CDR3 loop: CASSPSGTGGAQYTEAFF. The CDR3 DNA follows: TGTGCCAGCAGCCCCAGTGGGACAGGGGGCGCGCAGTACACTGAAGCTTTCTTT.

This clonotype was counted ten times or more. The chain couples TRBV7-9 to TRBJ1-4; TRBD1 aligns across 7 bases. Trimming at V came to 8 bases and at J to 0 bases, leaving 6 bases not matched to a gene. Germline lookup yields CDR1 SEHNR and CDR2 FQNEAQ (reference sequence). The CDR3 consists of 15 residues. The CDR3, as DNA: TGTGCCAGCGTCCTCGACAGGGCAACTAATGAAAAACTGTTTTTT. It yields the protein CASVLDRATNEKLFF.

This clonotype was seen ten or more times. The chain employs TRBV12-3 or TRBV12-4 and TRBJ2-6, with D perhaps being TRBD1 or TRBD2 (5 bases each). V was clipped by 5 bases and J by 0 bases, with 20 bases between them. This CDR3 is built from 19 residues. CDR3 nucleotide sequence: TGTGCCAGCAGTCCTTCGGGGATGACAGTGAGCTCTGGGGCCAACGTCCTGACTTTC. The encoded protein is CASSPSGMTVSSGANVLTF.

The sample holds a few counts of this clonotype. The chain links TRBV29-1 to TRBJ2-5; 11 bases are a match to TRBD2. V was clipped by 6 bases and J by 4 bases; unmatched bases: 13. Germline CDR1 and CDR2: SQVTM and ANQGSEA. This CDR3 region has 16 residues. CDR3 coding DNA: TGCAGCGTAGCCGGGACTAGCGGACCCCCAGGAGAGACCCAGTACTTC. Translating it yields CSVAGTSGPPGETQYF.

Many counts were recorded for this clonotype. This CDR3 is CAISDGTANEKLFF. The CDR3 DNA reads TGTGCCATCAGTGACGGGACAGCTAATGAAAAACTGTTTTTT. The chain links TRBV10-3 to TRBJ1-4; 7 nucleotides match TRBD1. CDR1 and CDR2 from the germline V gene are ENHRY and SYGVKD. Unmatched junction bases numbered 1, after V lost 3 bases and J lost 3 bases. This CDR3 spans 14 amino acids.

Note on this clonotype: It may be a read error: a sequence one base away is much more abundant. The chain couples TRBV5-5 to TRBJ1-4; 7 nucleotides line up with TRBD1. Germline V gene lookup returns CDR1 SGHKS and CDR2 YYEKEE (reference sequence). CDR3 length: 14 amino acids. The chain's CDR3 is CTSSSGTANEKLFF. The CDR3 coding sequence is TGTACCAGCAGCTCCGGGACAGCTAATGAAAAACTGTTTTTT.

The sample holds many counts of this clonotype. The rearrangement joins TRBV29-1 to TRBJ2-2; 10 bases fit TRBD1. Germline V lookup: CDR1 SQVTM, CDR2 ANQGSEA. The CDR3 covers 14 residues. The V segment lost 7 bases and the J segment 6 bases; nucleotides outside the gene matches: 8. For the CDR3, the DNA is TGCAGCGGACGGACAGGGGGAGACTCCGGGGAGCTGTTTTTT. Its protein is CSGRTGGDSGELFF.

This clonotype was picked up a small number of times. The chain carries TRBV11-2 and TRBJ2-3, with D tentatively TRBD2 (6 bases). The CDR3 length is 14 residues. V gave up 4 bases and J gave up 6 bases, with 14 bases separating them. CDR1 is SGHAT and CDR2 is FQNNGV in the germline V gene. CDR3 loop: CASSYSNGGDTQYF. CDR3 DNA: TGTGCCAGCAGCTACTCAAATGGAGGGGATACGCAGTATTTT.

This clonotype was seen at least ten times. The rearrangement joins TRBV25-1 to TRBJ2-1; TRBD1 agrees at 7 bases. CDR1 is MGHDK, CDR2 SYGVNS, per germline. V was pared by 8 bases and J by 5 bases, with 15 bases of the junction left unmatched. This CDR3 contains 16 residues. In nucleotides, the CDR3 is TGTGCCAGCTCCGACCTCCGGGACAGCACCCACAATGAGCAGTTCTTC. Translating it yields CASSDLRDSTHNEQFF.

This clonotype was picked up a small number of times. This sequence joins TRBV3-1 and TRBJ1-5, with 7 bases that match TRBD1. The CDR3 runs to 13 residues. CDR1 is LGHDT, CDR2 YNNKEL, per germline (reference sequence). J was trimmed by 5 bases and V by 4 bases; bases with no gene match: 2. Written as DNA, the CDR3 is TGTGCCAGCAGCCGAACAGGGGATCAGCCCCAGCATTTT. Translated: CASSRTGDQPQHF.

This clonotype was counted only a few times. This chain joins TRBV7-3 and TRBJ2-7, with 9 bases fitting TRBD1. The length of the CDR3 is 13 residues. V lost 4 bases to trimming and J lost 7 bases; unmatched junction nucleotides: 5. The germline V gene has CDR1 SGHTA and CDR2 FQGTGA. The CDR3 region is CASSSGQGGEQYF. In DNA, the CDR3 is TGTGCCAGCAGCTCGGGACAGGGCGGGGAGCAGTACTTC.